This record looks at one TCR beta chain sequence and its context. As yet, its antigen is unknown. With 60 Vbeta and 13 Jbeta primers, the PCR was carried out. Using immunoSEQ multiplex PCR, the repertoire was profiled, and TCRdb retains in-frame clones only, with some absent. The sample consists of more than 85,000 clones, 60% to 85% of them appearing once. The data were taken from a study of cytomegalovirus exposure and HLA in healthy donors. Germline loops: CDR1 MNHNS, CDR2 SASEGT. V lost 6 bases, J lost 6 bases, and 6 bases stayed unmatched. The CDR3 extends over 14 amino acids. Whole-study results and caveats: Later on, analysis showed that most CMV-associated TCR beta chains appeared to be HLA-restricted.

This chain joins TRBV6-1 and TRBJ2-7; 12 nucleotides align to TRBD1. The sequence was obtained from a man aged 35 to 55 in good health and CMV-seronegative. The source material was PBMCs. The CDR3 sequence is CASSRGTGGVEQYF. CDR3 DNA sequence: TGTGCCAGCAGCAGAGGGACAGGGGGCGTCGAGCAGTACTTC.